A single sample is the source of the 22 T cell receptor beta chains below, sequenced in a study of identical twins. TCRdb re-analysed the 5' RACE reads in MiXCR, keeping a single row per CDR3 protein. The repertoire holds a few hundred thousand distinct CDR3 sequences, 9.5% to 15% seen once, with 4% to 5% in the top ten. These data also featured in a second study, about yellow fever vaccine responses in identical twins.

Sequences were obtained from memory (CD45RO+) T cells sorted from blood. The origin of the receptors is a woman aged 18-30 years in good health.

The chain combines TRBV27 with TRBJ1-5; D not resolved. Germline V gene sequence: CDR1 MNHEY, CDR2 SMNVEV (reference sequence). V gave up 5 bases and J gave up 4 bases, with 6 bases separating them. The CDR3 totals 12 residues. The CDR3 region is CASSAYNQPQHF. The CDR3 region has the DNA TGTGCCAGCAGTGCTTATAATCAGCCCCAGCATTTT.

This clonotype turned up a few times. This sequence joins TRBV9 and TRBJ1-2; possible D gene TRBD1, 6 bases. From germline, CDR1 is SGDLS and CDR2 YYNGEE. Trimming took off 3 bases at V and 7 bases at J, with 19 bases between the two ends. The CDR3 consists of 15 residues. The CDR3 sequence is CASSELSGVGSGYTF. In nucleotides, the CDR3 is TGTGCCAGCAGCGAGTTATCAGGGGTCGGGTCTGGCTACACCTTC.

This clonotype was recorded a few times. The V call is TRBV15, the J call TRBJ2-7; maybe TRBD2 (6 bases). Trimming left V 1 base short and J 4 bases short, with 11 bases between. The CDR3 covers 14 residues. CDR1 is LNHNV and CDR2 is YYDKDF in the germline V gene (reference sequence). The DNA of the CDR3 is TGTGCCACCAGCAGAGGAGGAGGGGAGTACGAGCAGTACTTC. Translation: CATSRGGGEYEQYF.

V usage is TRBV6-4 and J usage is TRBJ2-6, with D unclear. V dropped 10 bases and J dropped 2 bases, with 15 bases sitting between them. The CDR3 extends over 15 amino acids. The germline CDR1 and CDR2 sequences are MRHNA and SNTAGT. CDR3 sequence: CATADTRTGANVLTF. For the CDR3, the DNA is TGTGCCACCGCAGACACCAGGACTGGGGCCAACGTCCTGACTTTC.

The sample holds many counts of this clonotype. CDR3 sequence: CASSPGTGGPSSYEQYF. In DNA, the CDR3 is TGCGCCAGCAGCCCCGGGACAGGGGGCCCGAGCTCCTACGAGCAGTACTTC. The chain is built from TRBV4-1 and TRBJ2-7; 12 nucleotides match TRBD1. This CDR3 region has 17 residues. The V and J ends lost 4 bases and 0 bases, in that order; junction bases with no gene match: 7. The germline V gene encodes CDR1 MGHRA and CDR2 YSYEKL.

Many counts were recorded for this clonotype. V is TRBV29-1 and J is TRBJ2-6; a weak D match, TRBD2 (6 bases). From germline, CDR1 is SQVTM and CDR2 ANQGSEA. V lost 5 bases and J lost 0, with 17 bases in between. This CDR3 comprises 17 residues. CDR3 sequence: CSVWMGFGSSGANVLTF. The DNA for the CDR3 is TGCAGCGTTTGGATGGGTTTCGGGAGCTCTGGGGCCAACGTCCTGACTTTC.

The V gene is TRBV6-2 or TRBV6-3, the J gene TRBJ2-3; weak D call: TRBD2 (5 bases). CDR3 size: 18 residues. V lost 3 bases and J lost 2, with 21 bases in between. CDR1 MNHEY and CDR2 SVGEGT come from the germline V gene. CDR3 in amino acids: CASSYSPALGVFTDTQYF. CDR3 nucleotide sequence: TGTGCCAGCAGTTATAGCCCAGCCCTGGGAGTATTCACAGATACGCAGTATTTT.

The rearrangement joins TRBV3-1 to TRBJ1-1; 7 bases line up with TRBD1. The J segment lost 5 bases and the V segment lost 3 bases, leaving 15 bases of the junction unmatched. Germline V gene sequence: CDR1 LGHDT, CDR2 YNNKEL (reference sequence). CDR3 length: 17 residues. The CDR3 is CASSHAKEGARVTEAFF. The CDR3 DNA reads TGTGCCAGCAGCCACGCTAAAGAGGGGGCGCGCGTTACTGAAGCTTTCTTT. Based on the CDR3 plus reference TRBV3-1 and TRBJ1-1, the full variable domain is DTAVSQTPKYLVTQMGNDKSIKCEQNLGHDTMYWYKQDSKKFLKIMFSYNNKELIINETVPNRFSPKSPDKAHLNLHINSLELGDSAVYFCASSHAKEGARVTEAFFGQGTRLTVV.

A few counts support this clonotype. The chain employs TRBV9 and TRBJ2-3; TRBD2 aligns across 8 bases. Germline V gene lookup returns CDR1 SGDLS and CDR2 YYNGEE. Trimming at V came to 4 bases and at J to 2 bases, leaving 9 bases not matched to a gene. This CDR3 spans 16 amino acids. The DNA for the CDR3 is TGTGCCAGCAGCAAAACTAGCGGAGCATTCACAGATACGCAGTATTTT. Translated, it gives CASSKTSGAFTDTQYF.

This clonotype was seen more than once but under ten times. This sequence joins TRBV29-1 and TRBJ2-7, with D perhaps TRBD1 (6 bases). The CDR3 totals 12 residues. V was shortened by 7 bases and J by 2 bases, with 12 bases between the two germline ends. The germline gives CDR1 SQVTM, CDR2 ANQGSEA. In DNA form, the CDR3 reads TGCAGCGCCGCGACAGGCCCCTACGAGCAGTACTTC. Amino acids: CSAATGPYEQYF.

The V call is TRBV5-1, the J call TRBJ1-2; D uncertain. The V end was cut by 0 bases, the J end by 8 bases, with 8 bases between. CDR3 length: 12 amino acids. Germline CDR1 and CDR2: SGHRS and YFSETQ. Written as DNA, the CDR3 is TGCGCCAGCAGCTTGGAGTCAACCGGCTACACCTTC. Translating it yields CASSLESTGYTF.

V usage is TRBV30 and J usage is TRBJ2-1, with D perhaps matching TRBD1 or TRBD2 (6 bases each). V was pared by 2 bases and J by 3 bases, with 11 bases between. Germline V gene data show CDR1 as GTSNPN and CDR2 as SVGIG (reference sequence). This CDR3 has 14 residues. The DNA for the CDR3 is TGTGCCTGGAGTTGGGGGGCAGGCTACAATGAGCAGTTCTTC. Encoded protein: CAWSWGAGYNEQFF.

The chain combines TRBV20-1 with TRBJ2-5; 8 bases align to TRBD1. Germline trimming cut 0 bases from V and 2 bases from J; bases unmatched to any gene: 8. This CDR3 is built from 16 residues. Germline-derived CDR1 and CDR2 are DFQATT and SNEGSKA (reference sequence). The CDR3 DNA sequence: TGCAGTGCTAGAGATTTGAGAGGACAGGGACAAGAGACCCAGTACTTC. It specifies CSARDLRGQGQETQYF.

In its sample, this clonotype was seen a few times. The chain links TRBV25-1 to TRBJ2-1; the D gene is possibly TRBD2 (6 bases). Germline V gives CDR1 MGHDK, CDR2 SYGVNS. This CDR3 is built from 14 residues. V shed 5 bases and J shed 8 bases, with 16 bases lying between them. For the CDR3, the DNA is TGTGCCAGCAGTTCGACGGGAGTTGGGTATGAGCAGTTCTTC. Amino acids: CASSSTGVGYEQFF.

Only a few counts were recorded for this clonotype. This chain uses TRBV5-1 with TRBJ2-5, with D uncertain. Trimming removed 1 base from V and 5 bases from J, with 15 bases in between. CDR1 is SGHRS, CDR2 YFSETQ, per germline. This CDR3 is 15 amino acids long. The CDR3, as DNA: TGCGCCAGCAGCTTGACGGGCCTACTTGGGGAGACCCAGTACTTC. Translating gives CASSLTGLLGETQYF.

The V gene is TRBV7-3, the J gene TRBJ2-1; 8 bases map to TRBD2. CDR1 SGHTA and CDR2 FQGTGA come from the germline V gene. The trim removed 5 bases at V and 4 bases at J, leaving 10 bases unmatched. The CDR3 sequence is 16 residues long. CDR3 protein: CASSLNALAAYNEQFF. Written as DNA, the CDR3 is TGTGCCAGCAGCCTTAACGCACTAGCGGCGTACAATGAGCAGTTCTTC. Based on the CDR3 plus reference TRBV7-3 and TRBJ2-1, the full variable domain is GAGVSQTPSNKVTEKGKYVELRCDPISGHTALYWYRQSLGQGPEFLIYFQGTGAADDSGLPNDRFFAVRPEGSVSTLKIQRTERGDSAVYLCASSLNALAAYNEQFFGPGTRLTVL.

This clonotype appeared a few times. The chain recombines TRBV11-2 with TRBJ2-1; the D is unclear. Looked up from germline, CDR1 is SGHAT and CDR2 is FQNNGV. This CDR3 has 11 residues. V was pared by 3 bases and J by 10 bases, with 7 bases between. CDR3 nucleotides: TGTGCCAGCAGCTTTCGTTGGGAGCAGTTCTTC. Protein sequence: CASSFRWEQFF.

This clonotype was observed a handful of times. The chain has TRBV28 and TRBJ2-3; no clear D. Germline loops: CDR1 MDHEN, CDR2 SYDVKM. The CDR3 sequence is 12 residues long. V lost 6 bases, J lost 4 bases, and 8 bases lay in between. The CDR3 DNA sequence: TGTGCCAGCAGGTTCTATGCAGATACGCAGTATTTT. This sequence encodes CASRFYADTQYF.

Details on this clonotype: A much larger clone sits a single nucleotide away, making a read error possible. The rearrangement links TRBV4-3 to TRBJ2-1, with a possible D match to TRBD2 (7 bases). This CDR3 has 16 amino acids. Germline V CDR1 and CDR2: LGHNA, YSLEER. The CDR3 region has the DNA TGCGCCAGCAGCCAAGAGGGCGGGGGCACCTACAATGGGCAGTTCTTC. Encoded protein: CASSQEGGGTYNGQFF.

The V gene is TRBV5-1, the J gene TRBJ1-1, with D possibly matching TRBD1 (6 bases). CDR1 is SGHRS, CDR2 YFSETQ, per germline. The CDR3 has 16 amino acids. Trimming took off 3 bases at V and 3 bases at J, with 18 bases between the two ends. The CDR3 coding sequence is TGCGCCAGCAGCTCGTACCCCCCGGGGGCAGACACTGAAGCTTTCTTT. Translating gives CASSSYPPGADTEAFF.

Only a few counts were recorded for this clonotype. The CDR3 DNA sequence: TGTGCCAGCAGTTACGTCGGGGGCCCAGCTTTCTTT. This gives the protein CASSYVGGPAFF. The gene calls are TRBV6-5 and TRBJ1-1; D is possibly TRBD1 (6 bases). Per the germline V gene, CDR1 is MNHEY and CDR2 is SVGAGI. The CDR3 is 12 amino acids. V lost 2 bases and J 10 bases, leaving 11 bases between the germline ends.

This chain links TRBV29-1 with TRBJ1-1; TRBD1 agrees at 7 bases. The V gene end was trimmed by 7 bases and the J gene end by 3 bases; junction bases not matched to a gene: 8. Germline V CDR1 and CDR2: SQVTM, ANQGSEA. This CDR3 is 13 amino acids long. In DNA, the CDR3 is TGCAGCGCAAAGAAGACAGGGTACACTGAAGCTTTCTTT. It codes for CSAKKTGYTEAFF. The whole variable domain, filled in from reference TRBV29-1 and TRBJ1-1, reads SAVISQKPSRDICQRGTSLTIQCQVDSQVTMMFWYRQQPGQSLTLIATANQGSEATYESGFVIDKFPISRPNLTFSTLTVSNMSPEDSSIYLCSAKKTGYTEAFFGQGTRLTVV.